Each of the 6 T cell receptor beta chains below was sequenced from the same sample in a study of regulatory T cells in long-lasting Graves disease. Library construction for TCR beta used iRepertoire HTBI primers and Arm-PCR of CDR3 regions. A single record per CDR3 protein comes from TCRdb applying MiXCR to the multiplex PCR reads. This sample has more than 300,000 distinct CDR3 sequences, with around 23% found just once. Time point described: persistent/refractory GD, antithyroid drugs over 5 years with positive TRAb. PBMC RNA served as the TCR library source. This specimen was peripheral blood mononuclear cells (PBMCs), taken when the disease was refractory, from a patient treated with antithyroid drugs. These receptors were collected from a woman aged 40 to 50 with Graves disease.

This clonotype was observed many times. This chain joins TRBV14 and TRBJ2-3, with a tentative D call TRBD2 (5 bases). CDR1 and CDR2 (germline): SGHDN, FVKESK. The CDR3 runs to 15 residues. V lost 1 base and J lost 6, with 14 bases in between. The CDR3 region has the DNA TGTGCCAGCAGCCAAGTAGGCGGGTCTGGCGATACGCAGTATTTT. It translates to CASSQVGGSGDTQYF.

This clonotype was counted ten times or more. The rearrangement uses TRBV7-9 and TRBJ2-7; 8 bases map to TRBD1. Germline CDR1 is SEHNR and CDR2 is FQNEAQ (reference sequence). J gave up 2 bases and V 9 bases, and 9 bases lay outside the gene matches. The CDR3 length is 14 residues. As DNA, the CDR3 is TGTGCCAGTGTGGGGACAGGCGAAACCTACGAGCAGTACTTC. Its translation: CASVGTGETYEQYF.

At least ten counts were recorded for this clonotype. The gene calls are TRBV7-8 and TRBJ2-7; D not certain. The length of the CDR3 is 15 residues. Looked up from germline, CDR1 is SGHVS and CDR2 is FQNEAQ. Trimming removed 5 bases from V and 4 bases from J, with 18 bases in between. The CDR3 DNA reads TGTGCCAGCAGCCCTAGGCCACCTCTGGGTTACGAGCAGTACTTC. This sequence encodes CASSPRPPLGYEQYF.

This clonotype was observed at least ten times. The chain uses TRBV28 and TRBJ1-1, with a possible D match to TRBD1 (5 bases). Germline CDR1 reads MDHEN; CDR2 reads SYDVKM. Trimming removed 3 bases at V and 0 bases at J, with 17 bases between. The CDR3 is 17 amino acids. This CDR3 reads CASSFLKGKGMNTEAFF. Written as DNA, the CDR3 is TGTGCCAGCAGTTTCTTGAAGGGGAAGGGAATGAACACTGAAGCTTTCTTT.

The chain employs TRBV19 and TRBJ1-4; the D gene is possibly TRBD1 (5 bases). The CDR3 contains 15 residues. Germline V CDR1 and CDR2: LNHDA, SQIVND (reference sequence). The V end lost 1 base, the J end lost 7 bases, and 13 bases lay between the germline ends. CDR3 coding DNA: TGTGCCAGTAGTATAGGCCCTCGCGGGGGTGAAAAACTGTTTTTT. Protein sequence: CASSIGPRGGEKLFF.

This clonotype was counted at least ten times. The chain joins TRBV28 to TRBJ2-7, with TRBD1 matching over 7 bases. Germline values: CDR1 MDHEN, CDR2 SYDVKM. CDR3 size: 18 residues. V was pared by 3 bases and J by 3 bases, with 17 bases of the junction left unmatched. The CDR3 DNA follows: TGTGCCAGCAGTTTCGGCTCTATTAGGGACAGTTCTTACTACGAGCAGTACTTC. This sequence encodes CASSFGSIRDSSYYEQYF.